One sample yielded the 23 T cell receptor beta chains listed below, sequenced in a study of T cell changes during pregnancy in multiple sclerosis. The assay was immunoSEQ multiplex PCR, and TCRdb's table has in-frame clones only and misses some. The sample includes approximately 28,000 clones, just over 90% of them seen just once. This material consisted of CD8+ T cells from peripheral blood mononuclear cells, taken before pregnancy. Receptors originate from a female donor with multiple sclerosis, enrolled in a pregnancy study.

This chain links TRBV5-4 with TRBJ1-2; 7 nucleotides line up with TRBD1. Germline loops: CDR1 SGHNT, CDR2 YYREEE (reference sequence). The CDR3 spans 14 residues. V lost 5 bases and J lost 4; bases outside the gene matches: 8. CDR3 sequence (DNA): TGTGCCAGCAGTTGGAGGGGGCAGGGCTATGGCTACACCTTC. Its protein product is CASSWRGQGYGYTF.

This chain uses TRBV27 with TRBJ2-1, with no clear D. This CDR3 is 12 amino acids long. Trimming took 8 bases from V and 3 from J, leaving 8 bases between them. Germline V gene data show CDR1 as MNHEY and CDR2 as SMNVEV (reference sequence). The CDR3 DNA is TGTGCCAGCGGCCCGATCTACAATGAGCAGTTCTTC. Protein: CASGPIYNEQFF.

In the case of this clone: The same CDR3 arises from other DNA sequences in this sample as well. The rearrangement links TRBV29-1 to TRBJ2-1; 7 bases match TRBD1. V lost 7 bases, J lost 4 bases, and 10 bases stayed unmatched. The germline CDR1 and CDR2 sequences are SQVTM and ANQGSEA. There are 14 residues in the CDR3. DNA for the CDR3: TGCAGCGGAACTCCGGGACAGCTATACAATGAGCAGTTCTTC. This encodes CSGTPGQLYNEQFF.

This clone was counted a single time. V and J are TRBV4-3 and TRBJ2-7; possible D gene TRBD1, 5 bases. Germline V gene data show CDR1 as LGHNA and CDR2 as YSLEER. V was clipped by 0 bases and J by 3 bases, with 15 bases between them. The CDR3 extends over 16 amino acids. CDR3 DNA sequence: TGCGCCAGCAGCCAAGATCCCCAGGGTTCCAACTACGAGCAGTACTTC. As protein: CASSQDPQGSNYEQYF.

The rearrangement joins TRBV27 to TRBJ2-1; the D gene is possibly TRBD1 (6 bases). Germline V gene data show CDR1 as MNHEY and CDR2 as SMNVEV (reference sequence). The V end was cut by 8 bases, the J end by 0 bases, with 11 bases between. CDR3 length equals 14 residues. This CDR3 reads CASWTDSSYNEQFF. The CDR3 coding sequence is TGTGCCAGCTGGACAGATAGCTCCTACAATGAGCAGTTCTTC.

This clone was found once. The chain employs TRBV7-9 and TRBJ1-5, with 7 bases matching TRBD1. After removal of 4 bases from V and 5 bases from J, the junction contained 5 bases not matched to a gene. Germline V gene sequence: CDR1 SEHNR, CDR2 FQNEAQ (reference sequence). This CDR3 spans 14 amino acids. CDR3 nucleotides: TGTGCCAGCAGCTCTATAGGGGGCGATCAGCCCCAGCATTTT. This codes for CASSSIGGDQPQHF.

J is TRBJ1-1 and V is TRBV28; 9 bases align to TRBD1. The CDR3 runs 19 residues. Germline V gene data show CDR1 as MDHEN and CDR2 as SYDVKM. The junction had 17 bases not matched to a gene; V was cut back by 6 bases and J by 0 bases. The CDR3, as DNA: TGTGCCAGCAGCCCTCTTACAGGGGGCAGTGCCCTTATGAACACTGAAGCTTTCTTT. Encoded protein: CASSPLTGGSALMNTEAFF. Combining the CDR3 with reference TRBV28 and TRBJ1-1 gives the whole variable domain DVKVTQSSRYLVKRTGEKVFLECVQDMDHENMFWYRQDPGLGLRLIYFSYDVKMKEKGDIPEGYSVSREKKERFSLILESASTNQTSMYLCASSPLTGGSALMNTEAFFGQGTRLTVV.

V and J are TRBV19 and TRBJ1-1; D gene ambiguous. The CDR3 is made up of 11 amino acids. V was cut by 1 base and J by 7 bases, with 4 bases left in between. CDR1 is LNHDA and CDR2 is SQIVND in the germline V gene (reference sequence). CDR3 nucleotides: TGTGCCAGTAGTATAGTCAATGAAGCTTTCTTT. It encodes CASSIVNEAFF.

The chain joins TRBV27 to TRBJ2-5; 8 bases line up with TRBD1. The CDR3 consists of 14 residues. The V segment lost 3 bases and the J segment 5 bases; nucleotides outside the gene matches: 5. Germline assignment: CDR1 MNHEY and CDR2 SMNVEV (reference sequence). DNA of the CDR3: TGTGCCAGCAGTTTGAAGACAGGGGTGGAGACCCAGTACTTC. Translation gives CASSLKTGVETQYF.

The V call is TRBV7-8, the J call TRBJ2-2; a weak D match, TRBD2 (7 bases). The CDR3 spans 18 residues. Per germline, CDR1 SGHVS and CDR2 FQNEAQ. Trimming left V 4 bases short and J 5 bases short, with 23 bases between. Written as DNA, the CDR3 is TGTGCCAGCAGCTCCCCCTTAGGGGGGAGGGCCAAGACCGGGGAGCTGTTTTTT. Amino acids: CASSSPLGGRAKTGELFF.

This chain connects TRBV5-1 to TRBJ2-7, with 12 positions matching TRBD1. CDR1 is SGHRS and CDR2 is YFSETQ in the germline V gene. V lost 4 bases, J lost 5 bases, and 4 bases stayed unmatched. The CDR3 is made up of 14 amino acids. CDR3 sequence reads: CASSEGQGAHEQYF. The DNA of the CDR3 is TGCGCCAGCAGCGAGGGACAGGGGGCTCACGAGCAGTACTTC.

This rearrangement joins TRBV19 to TRBJ1-3; no firm D call. CDR1 LNHDA and CDR2 SQIVND come from the germline V gene (reference sequence). V shed 3 bases and J shed 0 bases, with 6 bases lying between them. The CDR3 has 14 residues. The CDR3 region is CASSIQSSGNTIYF. CDR3 coding DNA: TGTGCCAGTAGTATTCAATCCTCTGGAAACACCATATATTTT.

The V gene is TRBV27, the J gene TRBJ2-5; 8 bases are shared with TRBD1. V lost 3 bases to trimming and J lost 0 bases; unmatched junction nucleotides: 12. The germline V gene has CDR1 MNHEY and CDR2 SMNVEV (reference sequence). The CDR3 covers 18 residues. The CDR3 spells CASSFSPGQGEYQETQYF. The CDR3 bases are TGTGCCAGCAGTTTTTCACCCGGACAGGGAGAGTACCAAGAGACCCAGTACTTC.

About this clone: The sample carries other DNA sequences with the same CDR3. The CDR3 bases are TGTGCCAGTAGTATTTCTGTGAACACTGAAGCTTTCTTT. Translating it yields CASSISVNTEAFF. This chain uses TRBV19 with TRBJ1-1; no clear D gene. This CDR3 is 13 amino acids long. With 3 bases removed from V and 0 bases from J, the gap between germline ends came to 5 bases. The germline CDR1 and CDR2 sequences are LNHDA and SQIVND (reference sequence).

CDR3 bases: TGCAGCGTTGAATGGCAGGGAAATACTGAAGCTTTCTTT. It translates to CSVEWQGNTEAFF. The chain couples TRBV29-1 to TRBJ1-1; tentatively, D is TRBD1 (5 bases). The germline gives CDR1 SQVTM, CDR2 ANQGSEA. The CDR3 loop spans 13 amino acids. V was shortened by 2 bases and J by 5 bases, with 12 bases between the two germline ends.

The chain uses TRBV30 and TRBJ2-2, with D possibly TRBD1 on 6 matching bases. Germline CDR1 is GTSNPN and CDR2 is SVGIG (reference sequence). V lost 8 bases, J lost 5 bases, and 21 bases lay in between. The CDR3 sequence is 15 residues long. This CDR3 reads CAAKDWTELTGELFF. As DNA, the CDR3 is TGTGCCGCAAAAGATTGGACAGAGTTAACCGGGGAGCTGTTTTTT.

The chain recombines TRBV5-4 with TRBJ2-7, with 7 bases aligning to TRBD2. V lost 1 base and J lost 5; bases outside the gene matches: 6. The CDR3 covers 14 residues. Looked up from germline, CDR1 is SGHNT and CDR2 is YYREEE (reference sequence). The CDR3 loop reads CASSLTGEGDEQYF. The CDR3 DNA follows: TGTGCCAGCAGCTTGACCGGGGAGGGCGACGAGCAGTACTTC. Combining the CDR3 with reference TRBV5-4 and TRBJ2-7 gives the whole variable domain ETGVTQSPTHLIKTRGQQVTLRCSSQSGHNTVSWYQQALGQGPQFIFQYYREEENGRGNFPPRFSGLQFPNYSSELNVNALELDDSALYLCASSLTGEGDEQYFGPGTRLTVT.

This clone appeared once. The chain couples TRBV11-1 to TRBJ2-7; unclear D gene. Germline values: CDR1 SGHAT, CDR2 FQDESV (reference sequence). The CDR3 length is 14 residues. V was trimmed by 0 bases and J by 0 bases, leaving 6 bases between them. The CDR3 here is CASSLAGSSYEQYF. The CDR3, as DNA: TGTGCCAGCAGCTTAGCGGGCAGCTCCTACGAGCAGTACTTC.

The V and J genes are TRBV15 and TRBJ2-7; 12 positions agree with TRBD2. V lost 1 base and J lost 12; bases outside the gene matches: 7. The CDR3 is made up of 14 amino acids. CDR1 is LNHNV, CDR2 YYDKDF, per germline (reference sequence). The CDR3 sequence: CATSRGTSGRPAYF. In DNA, the CDR3 is TGTGCCACCAGCAGAGGTACTAGCGGGAGGCCGGCGTACTTC.

The rearrangement uses TRBV27 and TRBJ2-7; a weak D match, TRBD1 (5 bases). Trimming pared 4 bases from V and 7 bases from J, leaving 17 bases between. Per germline, CDR1 MNHEY and CDR2 SMNVEV (reference sequence). The CDR3 consists of 14 residues. The CDR3 is CASSSAWGRSEQYF. Here the CDR3 DNA reads TGTGCCAGCAGTTCGGCGTGGGGCCGGAGTGAGCAGTACTTC.

This clone was detected a few times. The chain joins TRBV7-9 to TRBJ1-1; TRBD1 might be the D (5 bases). Between the trimmed V and J ends, which lost 6 bases and 6 bases, there was a span of 14 bases. CDR1 SEHNR and CDR2 FQNEAQ come from the germline V gene (reference sequence). The CDR3 runs 13 residues. CDR3 amino acids: CASSLRQGPEAFF. The CDR3 DNA sequence: TGTGCCAGCAGTCTGAGGCAGGGCCCTGAAGCTTTCTTT.

Regarding this clone: At one boundary the junction diverges from the germline segment, which might be a read error. The J gene is TRBJ1-4, the V gene TRBV15, with 8 nucleotides matching TRBD1. The germline V gene encodes CDR1 LNHNV and CDR2 YYDKDF (reference sequence). The CDR3 extends over 18 amino acids. The CDR3 DNA follows: TGTGCCACCAGCAGAGTTTCTTTCGAAGACAGGGGCCCCCCGGGTAGGATTTTT. As protein: CATSRVSFEDRGPPGRIF. Filled out from reference TRBV15 and TRBJ1-4, the complete variable domain reads DAMVIQNPRYQVTQFGKPVTLSCSQTLNHNVMYWYQQKSSQAPKLLFHYYDKDFNNEADTPDNFQSRRPNTSFCFLDIRSPGLGDTAMYLCATSRVSFEDRGPPGRIFGSGTQLSVL.

V and J are TRBV2 and TRBJ1-5; 9 nucleotides align to TRBD1. The germline CDR1 and CDR2 sequences are SNHLY and FYNNEI. With V trimmed by 6 bases and J by 7 bases, 13 bases remained unmatched. This CDR3 region has 16 residues. The CDR3 region is CASSGGDRAYGQPQHF. CDR3 DNA: TGTGCCAGCAGCGGAGGGGACAGGGCTTACGGGCAGCCCCAGCATTTT.